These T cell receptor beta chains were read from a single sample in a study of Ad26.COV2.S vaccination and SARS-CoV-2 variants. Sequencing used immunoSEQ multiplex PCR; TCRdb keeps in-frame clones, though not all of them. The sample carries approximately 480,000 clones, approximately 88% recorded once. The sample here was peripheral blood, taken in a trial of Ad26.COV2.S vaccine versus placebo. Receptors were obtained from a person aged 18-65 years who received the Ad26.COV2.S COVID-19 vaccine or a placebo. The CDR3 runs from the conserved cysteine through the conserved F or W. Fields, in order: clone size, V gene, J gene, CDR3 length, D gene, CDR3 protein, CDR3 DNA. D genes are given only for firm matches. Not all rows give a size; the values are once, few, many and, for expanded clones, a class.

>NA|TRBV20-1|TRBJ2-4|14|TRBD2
CSASRAGVDRIQYF
TGCAGTGCTAGTAGGGCGGGAGTGGATCGCATTCAGTACTTC
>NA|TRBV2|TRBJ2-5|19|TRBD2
CASRTPLLAGWDLQETQYF
TGTGCCAGCAGGACGCCCCTACTAGCGGGCTGGGACCTCCAAGAGACCCAGTACTTC
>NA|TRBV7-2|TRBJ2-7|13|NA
CASGLRLPYEQYF
TGTGCCAGCGGGCTCAGGCTACCCTACGAGCAGTACTTC
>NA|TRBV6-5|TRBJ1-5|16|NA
CASSYGGPFSNQPQHF
TGTGCCAGCAGTTACGGGGGCCCTTTCAGCAATCAGCCCCAGCATTTT
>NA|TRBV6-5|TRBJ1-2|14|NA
CASSYSQAYYGYTF
TGTGCCAGCAGTTACTCCCAGGCGTACTATGGCTACACCTTC
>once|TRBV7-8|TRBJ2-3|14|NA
CASSSSGATDTQYF
TGTGCCAGCAGCTCCTCGGGGGCCACAGATACGCAGTATTTT
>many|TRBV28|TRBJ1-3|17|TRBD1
CASSLIQGATSGNTIYF
TGTGCCAGCAGTTTGATCCAGGGGGCTACATCGGGAAACACCATATATTTT
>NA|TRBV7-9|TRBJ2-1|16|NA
CASSLYVGVDYNEQFF
TGTGCCAGCAGCTTATACGTCGGAGTCGACTACAATGAGCAGTTCTTC
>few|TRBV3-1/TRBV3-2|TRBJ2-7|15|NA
CASSQVPDGAYEQYF
TGTGCCAGCAGCCAAGTCCCGGACGGGGCCTACGAGCAGTACTTC
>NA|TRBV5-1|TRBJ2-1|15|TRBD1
CATRTGTGRYNEQFF
TGCGCCACCAGAACCGGGACAGGGCGTTACAATGAGCAGTTCTTC